This TCR beta chain was observed in a study of CD8+ T cells in alopecia areata. Germline V gene sequence: CDR1 GTSNPN, CDR2 SVGIG (reference sequence). This CDR3 contains 14 residues. The V gene lost 1 base and the J gene lost 4 bases, with 13 bases spanning the gap. Sequencing relied on a cDNA template that was reverse transcribed from extracted RNA. The data were produced by immunoSEQ multiplex PCR, yet TCRdb's version contains in-frame clones alone and is incomplete. The sample has around 100,000 clones; 56% are singletons. The treatment was: oral pan-JAK inhibitor, 5-10 mg twice daily. Lesional scalp tissue (obtained by punch biopsy) and peripheral blood were collected from alopecia areata patients.

This receptor was identified in a human donor with alopecia areata. The chain links TRBV30 to TRBJ1-1; D is ambiguous. The sequenced sample was CD4+ T cells sorted from blood, obtained at week 24, from a patient treated with tofacitinib. This CDR3 reads CAWSAGRLGTEAFF. In nucleotides, the CDR3 is TGTGCCTGGAGTGCTGGCCGGTTGGGCACTGAAGCTTTCTTT.